This TCR beta chain was retrieved from a study of T cells in Graves' hyperthyroidism and ophthalmopathy. RNA transcripts yielded amplified TCR beta CDR3 regions. Carried out on the TCR CDR3, a first-round RT-PCR used the HTBI primer set. TCRdb re-called the multiplex PCR reads with MiXCR, one entry per CDR3 protein. The table includes around 350,000 distinct CDR3 sequences, 15% detected once. The CDR3 is 15 amino acids. V was pared by 4 bases and J by 0 bases, with 14 bases between. Germline V lookup: CDR1 SGHTS, CDR2 YDEGEE. This clonotype appeared a few times. The TCR was taken from a woman aged 60-75 years with Graves' ophthalmopathy. The source material was blood. This sequence joins TRBV5-8 and TRBJ2-7, with a weak D call TRBD2 (6 bases). The CDR3 DNA reads TGTGCCAGCAGCCCCCGGGGGACGGGCTCCTACGAGCAGTACTTC. Its protein is CASSPRGTGSYEQYF.